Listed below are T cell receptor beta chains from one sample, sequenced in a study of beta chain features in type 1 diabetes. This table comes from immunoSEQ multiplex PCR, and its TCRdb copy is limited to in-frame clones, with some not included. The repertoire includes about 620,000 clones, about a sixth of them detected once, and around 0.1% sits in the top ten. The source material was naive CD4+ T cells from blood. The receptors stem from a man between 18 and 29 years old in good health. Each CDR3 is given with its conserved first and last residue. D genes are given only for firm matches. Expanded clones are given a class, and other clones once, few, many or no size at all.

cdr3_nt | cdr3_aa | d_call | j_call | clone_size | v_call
TGCAGTGTAGGGGAGCTGTTTTTT | CSVGELFF | . | TRBJ2-2 | . | TRBV20-1
TGTGCCAGCAGAGCCGGGACAGGGGGCTACACCGGGGAGCTGTTTTTT | CASRAGTGGYTGELFF | TRBD1 | TRBJ2-2 | . | TRBV28
TGTGCCAGCCGAATTGTCGGGACAGGGATCCTCAGCAATCAGCCCCAGCATTTT | CASRIVGTGILSNQPQHF | TRBD1 | TRBJ1-5 | . | TRBV27
TGCGCCAGCAGCCAAGGAGGGGGGAGTGGCTACACCTTC | CASSQGGGSGYTF | . | TRBJ1-2 | few | TRBV4-3
TGTGCCAGCAGTGTCGGACAGCAAGAGACCCAGTACTTC | CASSVGQQETQYF | . | TRBJ2-5 | few | TRBV28
TGTGCCAGCAGCCGGGCTAGCGGGAGGGCCACGGGCACAGATACGCAGTATTTT | CASSRASGRATGTDTQYF | TRBD2 | TRBJ2-3 | . | TRBV4-2
TGTGCCAGCAGCGTAGACGACAGAAATCAGCCCCAGCATTTT | CASSVDDRNQPQHF | . | TRBJ1-5 | few | TRBV9
TGTGCCAGCAGCTTTGGACTGACTAATGAAAAACTGTTTTTT | CASSFGLTNEKLFF | . | TRBJ1-4 | few | TRBV5-6
TGTGCTAGTGGGCGGACCTTAGGACAGGCCACTAGCGGGGAAGACAATGAGCAGTTCTTC | CASGRTLGQATSGEDNEQFF | TRBD2 | TRBJ2-1 | few | TRBV12-5
TGTGCCAGCAGCCTCAGTGCCTTGATCAAGAGGGAGCAGTACTTC | CASSLSALIKREQYF | . | TRBJ2-7 | once | TRBV5-6
TGTGCCAGTAGTATCAGGGGGGCGGCCTACAATGAGCAGTTCTTC | CASSIRGAAYNEQFF | . | TRBJ2-1 | few | TRBV19
TGTGCCAGCAGTCGCATTAGCGGGAGCGGAACAGATACGCAGTATTTT | CASSRISGSGTDTQYF | TRBD2 | TRBJ2-3 | few | TRBV7-6
TGTGCCAGCAGCTCGGCCCTACCTGAAAATTCACCCCTCCACTTT | CASSSALPENSPLHF | . | TRBJ1-6 | . | TRBV7-6
TGTGCCAGCAGCTCCAAGCGGGGGGACTCCTACGAGCAGTACTTC | CASSSKRGDSYEQYF | TRBD2 | TRBJ2-7 | few | TRBV5-4
TGTGCCAGCGGACAGGGGGCGGCGAGAAACATTCAGTACTTC | CASGQGAARNIQYF | TRBD1 | TRBJ2-4 | . | TRBV28
TGTGCCTGGACTCCGGGGACCACTGAAGCTTTCTTT | CAWTPGTTEAFF | . | TRBJ1-1 | . | TRBV30
TGTGCCCATAAGCCGGGACAGGGTTTACGTGGGGCCAACGTCCTGACTTTC | CAHKPGQGLRGANVLTF | TRBD1 | TRBJ2-6 | few | TRBV30
TGTGCCAGCAGCTTGGGCAGGGACCTAGCCAAAAACATTCAGTACTTC | CASSLGRDLAKNIQYF | . | TRBJ2-4 | . | TRBV7-9
TGCGCCAGCAGCTTGTTATCGGACAGTAGCGCTTTCTTT | CASSLLSDSSAFF | . | TRBJ1-1 | . | TRBV5-1
TGTGCCAGCAGCATTTCTCAAGCGGGTTGGAATCAGCCCCAGCATTTT | CASSISQAGWNQPQHF | . | TRBJ1-5 | once | TRBV7-9
TGTGCCTCAGGGTTTCTCTATGGCTACACCTTC | CASGFLYGYTF | . | TRBJ1-2 | . | TRBV10-3
TGTGCCAGCAGCAAAGTGAGGCGGGAGGGCCGTCAAGAGCAGTACTTC | CASSKVRREGRQEQYF | . | TRBJ2-7 | few | TRBV21-1
TGTGCCAGCAGTCTTAGAAACTACGAGCAGTACTTC | CASSLRNYEQYF | . | TRBJ2-7 | . | TRBV6-1
TGCGCCAGCAGCTTGGAAAACAGGGGACGGAGCACTGAAGCTTTCTTT | CASSLENRGRSTEAFF | TRBD1 | TRBJ1-1 | . | TRBV5-1
TGCGCCAGCAGCTGGAGACAGGGTTGGGTAACCCACGAGCAGTACTTC | CASSWRQGWVTHEQYF | TRBD1 | TRBJ2-7 | . | TRBV5-1
TGTGCCAGCAGGAGGGACAGGGCGAACACCGGGGAGCTGTTTTTT | CASRRDRANTGELFF | TRBD1 | TRBJ2-2 | . | TRBV7-6
TGTGCCAGCAGCTTAGAGTGGGGAAGCAATCAGCCCCAGCATTTT | CASSLEWGSNQPQHF | . | TRBJ1-5 | few | TRBV7-2
TGTGCCAGCAGCCCTTATCGGACTAGCGGGGGGGGCTACGAGCAGTACTTC | CASSPYRTSGGGYEQYF | TRBD2 | TRBJ2-7 | few | TRBV5-4
TGCAGCGTTCGTGAGGGGGTAAATAATTCACCCCTCCACTTT | CSVREGVNNSPLHF | . | TRBJ1-6 | few | TRBV29-1
TGCGCCAGCAGACGACCCACAGAACATACGCAGTATTTT | CASRRPTEHTQYF | . | TRBJ2-3 | few | TRBV5-1
TGTGCCAGCAGCTTACGACCTCGGGATCGCTACGAGCAGTACTTC | CASSLRPRDRYEQYF | . | TRBJ2-7 | . | TRBV7-8
TGTGCCAGCTCCACAGGCGACTCCTACAATGAGCAGTTCTTC | CASSTGDSYNEQFF | . | TRBJ2-1 | . | TRBV18
TGTGCCTGGAGTGTAAGGGGGGTCCCTCTCGAGCAGTACTTC | CAWSVRGVPLEQYF | . | TRBJ2-7 | few | TRBV30
TGTGCCAGCAGCACCGGGACAGGGGGCGCGTACGAGCAGTACTTC | CASSTGTGGAYEQYF | TRBD1 | TRBJ2-7 | . | TRBV7-2
TGTGCCAGCAGTGGTGGACAATCCTATGGCTACACCTTC | CASSGGQSYGYTF | . | TRBJ1-2 | few | TRBV27
TGTGCCAGAAGACTAGCGGGGTACGAGCAGTACTTC | CARRLAGYEQYF | TRBD2 | TRBJ2-7 | . | TRBV2
TGTGCCAGCAGCCTAGGACAGGGGGTCAATCAGCCCCAGCATTTT | CASSLGQGVNQPQHF | TRBD1 | TRBJ1-5 | few | TRBV7-9
TGTGCCAGAAGGCCAGGGACGTTGACTGACTACACCGGGGAGCTGTTTTTT | CARRPGTLTDYTGELFF | . | TRBJ2-2 | . | TRBV25-1
TGTGCCAGCAGCCGGGACAGGGGGCCAGATACGCAGTATTTT | CASSRDRGPDTQYF | TRBD1 | TRBJ2-3 | . | TRBV7-2
TGTGCCAGCAGGGACAGGGGCTACGAGCAGTACTTC | CASRDRGYEQYF | TRBD1 | TRBJ2-7 | . | TRBV6-6
TGTGCCAGCTCACCAGGGTTGGTCGGCCGGGACTATGGCTACACCTTC | CASSPGLVGRDYGYTF | . | TRBJ1-2 | few | TRBV18
TGTGCCAGCAGTGAAGATCGACGTAACTATGGCTACACCTTC | CASSEDRRNYGYTF | . | TRBJ1-2 | few | TRBV6-1
TGTGCCAGCAGTGAAGAGGGCGGGGGGGATGAGCAGTTCTTC | CASSEEGGGDEQFF | TRBD2 | TRBJ2-1 | . | TRBV6-1
TGCAGCGTTGAGGGATTTTCAGGGAGGCGAACTGAAGCTTTCTTT | CSVEGFSGRRTEAFF | . | TRBJ1-1 | few | TRBV29-1
TGTGCCAGCAGCTCTCAGGGAGGTAACTATGGCTACACCTTC | CASSSQGGNYGYTF | . | TRBJ1-2 | . | TRBV7-6
TGTGCCAGCAGCGTAGACGGGCCTATAACCTTC | CASSVDGPITF | . | TRBJ2-4 | few | TRBV9
TGTGCCAGCAGCCCCTTGAGAGGGGACAGGGGTCGAAGTGAGCAGTTCTTC | CASSPLRGDRGRSEQFF | TRBD1 | TRBJ2-1 | few | TRBV9
TGTGCCAGTAGCCGGGGGACGTATCGCGAAAAACTGTTTTTT | CASSRGTYREKLFF | . | TRBJ1-4 | few | TRBV19
TGTGCCAGTAGTATAAACCGGGACAGCCAAGAGACCCAGTACTTC | CASSINRDSQETQYF | TRBD1 | TRBJ2-5 | few | TRBV19
TGTGCCAGCAGTGTTCCCCGGGACAGGGGATGGTACGAGCAGTACTTC | CASSVPRDRGWYEQYF | TRBD1 | TRBJ2-7 | . | TRBV6-1
TGCGCCAGCAGCCCTGGAGGGCAAGAGACCCAGTACTTC | CASSPGGQETQYF | . | TRBJ2-5 | . | TRBV5-1
TGTGCCATCAAACGAAGGACCGAAAACACAGATACGCAGTATTTT | CAIKRRTENTDTQYF | . | TRBJ2-3 | few | TRBV10-3
TGCGCCAGCAGCTTCCACGGACGGGATGAAAAACTGTTTTTT | CASSFHGRDEKLFF | . | TRBJ1-4 | . | TRBV5-1
TGTGCCAGCAGTCCTCCGAGCGGGAGGGCCTGGAATGAGCAGTTCTTC | CASSPPSGRAWNEQFF | TRBD2 | TRBJ2-1 | . | TRBV28
TGTGCCACCTTCGAGGGGTCCTACAATGAGCAGTTCTTC | CATFEGSYNEQFF | . | TRBJ2-1 | . | TRBV10-3